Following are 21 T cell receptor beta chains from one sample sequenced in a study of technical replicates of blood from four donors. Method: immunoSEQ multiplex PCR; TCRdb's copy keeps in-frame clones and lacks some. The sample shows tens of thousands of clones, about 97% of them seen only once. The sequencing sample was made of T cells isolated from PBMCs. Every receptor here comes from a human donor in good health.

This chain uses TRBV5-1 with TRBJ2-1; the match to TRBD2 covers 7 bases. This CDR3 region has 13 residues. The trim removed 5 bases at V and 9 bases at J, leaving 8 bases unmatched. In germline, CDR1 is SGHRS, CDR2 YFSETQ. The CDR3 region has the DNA TGCGCCAGCAGTCCTGATGGGGGGGGTGAGCAGTTCTTC. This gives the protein CASSPDGGGEQFF.

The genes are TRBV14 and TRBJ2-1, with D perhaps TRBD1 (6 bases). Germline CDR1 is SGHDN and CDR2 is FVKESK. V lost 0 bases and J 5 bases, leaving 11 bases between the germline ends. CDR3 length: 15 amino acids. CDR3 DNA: TGTGCCAGCAGCCAAGACCGGACAGTAGACAATGAGCAGTTCTTC. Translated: CASSQDRTVDNEQFF.

The DNA for the CDR3 is TGTGCCAGCAGTGCTTTATCCGCCTCGAGGGCCAAAAACATTCAGTACTTC. Amino acid sequence: CASSALSASRAKNIQYF. The chain links TRBV2 to TRBJ2-4; the D is unclear. The V end was cut by 4 bases, the J end by 1 base, with 17 bases between. CDR3 length: 17 residues. Per germline, CDR1 SNHLY and CDR2 FYNNEI.

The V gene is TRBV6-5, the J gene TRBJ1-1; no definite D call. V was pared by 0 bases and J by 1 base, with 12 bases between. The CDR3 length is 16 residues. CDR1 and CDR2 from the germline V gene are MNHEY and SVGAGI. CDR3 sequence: CASSYSGFLANTEAFF. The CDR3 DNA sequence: TGTGCCAGCAGTTACTCGGGGTTCCTAGCGAACACTGAAGCTTTCTTT.

This CDR3 reads CASSLRGSEDEQFF. CDR3 DNA: TGCGCCAGCAGCTTAAGGGGGAGTGAGGATGAGCAGTTCTTC. The rearrangement links TRBV5-1 to TRBJ2-1, with D tentatively TRBD1 (6 bases). The germline V gene encodes CDR1 SGHRS and CDR2 YFSETQ. Trimming shortened V by 2 bases and J by 8 bases, and 14 bases separated the two germline ends. CDR3 size: 14 residues.

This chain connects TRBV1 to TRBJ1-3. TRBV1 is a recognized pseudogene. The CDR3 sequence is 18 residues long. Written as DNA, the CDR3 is TGCACCAGCAGCCAAGATAAAGGGCGGGCTTGCTCTGGAAACACCATATATTTT. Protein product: CTSSQDKGRACSGNTIYF.

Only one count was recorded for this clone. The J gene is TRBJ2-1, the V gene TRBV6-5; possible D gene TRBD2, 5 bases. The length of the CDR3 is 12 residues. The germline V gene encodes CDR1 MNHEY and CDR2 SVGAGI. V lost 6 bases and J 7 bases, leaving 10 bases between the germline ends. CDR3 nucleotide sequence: TGTGCCAGCAGCGGACTTGGGAATGAGCAGTTCTTC. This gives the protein CASSGLGNEQFF.

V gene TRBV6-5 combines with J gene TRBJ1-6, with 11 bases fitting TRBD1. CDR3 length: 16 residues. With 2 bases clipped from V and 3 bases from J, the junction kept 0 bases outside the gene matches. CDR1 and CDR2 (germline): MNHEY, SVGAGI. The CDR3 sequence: CASSYGTGGYNSPLHF. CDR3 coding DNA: TGTGCCAGCAGTTACGGGACAGGGGGCTATAATTCACCCCTCCACTTT.

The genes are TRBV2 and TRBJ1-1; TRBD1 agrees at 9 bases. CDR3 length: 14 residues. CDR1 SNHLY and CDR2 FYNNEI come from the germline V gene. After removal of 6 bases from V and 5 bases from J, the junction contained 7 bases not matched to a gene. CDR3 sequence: CASRPGQGTTEAFF. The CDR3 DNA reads TGTGCCAGCAGACCGGGACAGGGAACAACTGAAGCTTTCTTT.

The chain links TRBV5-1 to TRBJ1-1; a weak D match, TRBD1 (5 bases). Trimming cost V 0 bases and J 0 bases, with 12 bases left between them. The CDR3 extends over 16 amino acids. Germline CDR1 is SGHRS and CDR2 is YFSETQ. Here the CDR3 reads CASSLGQGLMNTEAFF. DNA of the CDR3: TGCGCCAGCAGCTTGGGTCAGGGCCTCATGAACACTGAAGCTTTCTTT.

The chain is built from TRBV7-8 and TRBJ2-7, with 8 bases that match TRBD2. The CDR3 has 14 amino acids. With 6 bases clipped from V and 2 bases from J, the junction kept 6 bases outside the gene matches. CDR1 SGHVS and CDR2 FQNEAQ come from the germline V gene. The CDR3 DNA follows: TGTGCCAGCAGACTACTAGCGGAAACCTACGAGCAGTACTTC. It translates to CASRLLAETYEQYF.

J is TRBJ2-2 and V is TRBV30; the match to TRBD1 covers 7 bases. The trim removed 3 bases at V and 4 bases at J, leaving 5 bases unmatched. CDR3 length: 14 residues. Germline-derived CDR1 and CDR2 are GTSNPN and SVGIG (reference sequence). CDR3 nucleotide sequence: TGTGCCTGGAGCCCAGACAGGGTCACCGGGGAGCTGTTTTTT. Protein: CAWSPDRVTGELFF.

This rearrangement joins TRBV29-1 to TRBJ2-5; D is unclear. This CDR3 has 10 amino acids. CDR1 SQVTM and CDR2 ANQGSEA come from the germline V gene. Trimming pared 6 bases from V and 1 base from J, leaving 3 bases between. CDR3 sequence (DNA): TGCAGCGTCTCCCAAGAGACCCAGTACTTC. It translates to CSVSQETQYF.

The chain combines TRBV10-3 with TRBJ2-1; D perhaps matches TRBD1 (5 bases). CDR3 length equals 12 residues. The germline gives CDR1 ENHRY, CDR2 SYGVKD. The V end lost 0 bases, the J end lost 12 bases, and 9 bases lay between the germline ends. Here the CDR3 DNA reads TGTGCCATCAGTGAGTCACAGGTGTGGCAGTTCTTC. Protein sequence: CAISESQVWQFF.

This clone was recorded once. The DNA of the CDR3 is TGTGCCAGCAGCTCCGGGACTAGCGGCTACGAGCAGTACTTC. Protein sequence: CASSSGTSGYEQYF. The chain uses TRBV7-8 and TRBJ2-7; 11 bases agree with TRBD2. The V segment lost 4 bases and the J segment 3 bases; nucleotides outside the gene matches: 2. Germline lookup yields CDR1 SGHVS and CDR2 FQNEAQ. The CDR3 consists of 14 residues.

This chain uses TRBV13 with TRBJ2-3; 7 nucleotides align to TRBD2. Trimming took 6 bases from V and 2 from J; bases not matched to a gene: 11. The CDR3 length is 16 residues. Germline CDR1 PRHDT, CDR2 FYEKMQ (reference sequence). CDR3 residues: CASSSGSGLPTDTQYF. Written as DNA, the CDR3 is TGTGCCAGCAGTTCCGGCTCGGGACTACCCACAGATACGCAGTATTTT.

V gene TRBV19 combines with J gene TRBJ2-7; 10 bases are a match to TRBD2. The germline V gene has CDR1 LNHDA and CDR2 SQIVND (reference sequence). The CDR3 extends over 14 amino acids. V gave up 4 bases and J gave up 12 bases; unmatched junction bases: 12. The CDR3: CASSSGSSGGGLYF. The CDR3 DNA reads TGTGCCAGTAGTAGCGGTTCCAGCGGGGGGGGTTTGTACTTC.

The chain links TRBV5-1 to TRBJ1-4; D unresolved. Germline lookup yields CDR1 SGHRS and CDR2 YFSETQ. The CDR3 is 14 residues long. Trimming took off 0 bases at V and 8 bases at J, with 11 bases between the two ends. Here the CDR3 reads CASSLAGGTEKLFF. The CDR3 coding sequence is TGCGCCAGCAGCTTGGCGGGAGGAACGGAAAAACTGTTTTTT.

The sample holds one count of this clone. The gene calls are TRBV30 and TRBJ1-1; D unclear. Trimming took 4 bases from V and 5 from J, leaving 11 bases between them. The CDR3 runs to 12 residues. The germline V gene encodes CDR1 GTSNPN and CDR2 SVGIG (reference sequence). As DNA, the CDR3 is TGTGCCTGGACGGGTGGTTGGACTGAAGCTTTCTTT. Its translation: CAWTGGWTEAFF.

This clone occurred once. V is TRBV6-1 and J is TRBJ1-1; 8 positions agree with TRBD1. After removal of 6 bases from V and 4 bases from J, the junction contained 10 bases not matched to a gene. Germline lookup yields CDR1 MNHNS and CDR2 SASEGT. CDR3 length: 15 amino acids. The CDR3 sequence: CASSVTGGPSTEAFF. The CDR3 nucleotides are TGTGCCAGCAGCGTAACAGGGGGACCAAGCACTGAAGCTTTCTTT.

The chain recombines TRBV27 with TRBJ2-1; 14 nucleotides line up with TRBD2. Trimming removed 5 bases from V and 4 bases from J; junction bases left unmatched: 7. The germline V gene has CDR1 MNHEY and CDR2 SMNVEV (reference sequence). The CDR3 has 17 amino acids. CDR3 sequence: CASSPRTSGRIYNEQFF. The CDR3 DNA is TGTGCCAGCAGTCCCCGGACTAGCGGGAGGATTTACAATGAGCAGTTCTTC.